What follows are 29 T cell receptor beta chains derived from one specimen sequenced in a study of a mutant IDH1 vaccine in newly diagnosed glioma. Time point: week 5, during vaccination. Every single dose of the vaccine, 300 ug of mutant IDH1 20-mer peptide, came with topical imiquimod. The assay was immunoSEQ multiplex PCR, and TCRdb's table has in-frame clones only and misses some. Counted here are 35,000 or so clones, about four fifths occurring once; the ten biggest clones make up roughly 22%. The antigens for these receptors are not known. The specimen comprised PBMCs, sampled from a glioma patient whose treatment included an IDH1 peptide vaccine. Receptors were obtained from a man aged 30-40 years with glioma.

The gene calls are TRBV25-1 and TRBJ2-3; tentatively, D is TRBD1 (7 bases). Germline V lookup: CDR1 MGHDK, CDR2 SYGVNS. V was pared by 1 base and J by 3 bases, with 14 bases between. The CDR3 sequence is 16 residues long. CDR3 DNA sequence: TGTGCCAGCAGTGAATTCATGGCAGGGGGGACAGATACGCAGTATTTT. This sequence encodes CASSEFMAGGTDTQYF.

The gene calls are TRBV15 and TRBJ1-5, with 9 bases identical to TRBD1. CDR1 and CDR2 from the germline V gene are LNHNV and YYDKDF (reference sequence). This CDR3 spans 16 amino acids. Germline trimming cut 0 bases from V and 7 bases from J; bases unmatched to any gene: 7. DNA of the CDR3: TGTGCCACCAGCAGAGAAGGCACAGGGGGCGAACAGCCCCAGCATTTT. It specifies CATSREGTGGEQPQHF.

The chain employs TRBV28 and TRBJ2-7, with 13 bases fitting TRBD2. Germline V gives CDR1 MDHEN, CDR2 SYDVKM. With 3 bases clipped from V and 2 bases from J, the junction kept 7 bases outside the gene matches. This CDR3 is 17 amino acids long. For the CDR3, the DNA is TGTGCCAGCAGTTTTGGACTAGCGGGAGCCAGGGCCTACGAGCAGTACTTC. Protein: CASSFGLAGARAYEQYF.

The J gene is TRBJ1-3, the V gene TRBV7-9, with 8 bases fitting TRBD1. The V gene's germline CDR1 is SEHNR and CDR2 FQNEAQ (reference sequence). The CDR3 has 17 residues. V shed 2 bases, J shed 1 base, and the junction held 7 bases outside the gene matches. CDR3 bases: TGTGCCAGCAGCTTAAGTGACAGGGGTTTATCTGGAAACACCATATATTTT. Amino acids: CASSLSDRGLSGNTIYF.

This clone was counted between two and nine times. The chain carries TRBV6-6 and TRBJ1-1; D is undetermined. The CDR3 runs 12 residues. Trimming cost V 5 bases and J 6 bases, with 10 bases left between them. From germline, CDR1 is MNHNY and CDR2 SVGAGI (reference sequence). The chain's CDR3 is CASSHLSAEAFF. The DNA for the CDR3 is TGTGCCAGCAGTCACCTCTCGGCTGAAGCTTTCTTT.

The rearrangement uses TRBV5-1 and TRBJ2-7; D not certain. The CDR3 length is 11 residues. Germline CDR1 and CDR2: SGHRS and YFSETQ. V lost 2 bases, J lost 6 bases, and 6 bases lay in between. The CDR3 DNA is TGCGCCAGCAGCTTAGGGATCGAGCAGTACTTC. It specifies CASSLGIEQYF. The entire variable domain, with the rest obtained from reference TRBV5-1 and TRBJ2-7, is as follows: KAGVTQTPRYLIKTRGQQVTLSCSPISGHRSVSWYQQTPGQGLQFLFEYFSETQRNKGNFPGRFSGRQFSNSRSEMNVSTLELGDSALYLCASSLGIEQYFGPGTRLTVT.

The V gene is TRBV7-3, the J gene TRBJ2-1; D remains ambiguous. V was cut by 1 base and J by 5 bases, with 0 bases left in between. Germline V gives CDR1 SGHTA, CDR2 FQGTGA. The CDR3 contains 11 residues. CDR3 DNA: TGTGCCAGCAGCTTAAACAATGAGCAGTTCTTC. Its translation: CASSLNNEQFF.

The chain carries TRBV5-1 and TRBJ2-5; TRBD2 might be the D (6 bases). The CDR3 covers 14 residues. V was trimmed by 0 bases and J by 5 bases, leaving 11 bases between them. From germline, CDR1 is SGHRS and CDR2 YFSETQ. The DNA of the CDR3 is TGCGCCAGCAGCTTGGTATCAGGGAGGGAGACCCAGTACTTC. Its protein product is CASSLVSGRETQYF.

This chain joins TRBV13 and TRBJ1-3, with D hard to call. Germline V gene lookup returns CDR1 PRHDT and CDR2 FYEKMQ (reference sequence). The CDR3 has 16 amino acids. Trimming removed 0 bases at V and 3 bases at J, with 12 bases between. This CDR3 reads CASSLGEGWIGNTIYF. In DNA, the CDR3 is TGTGCCAGCAGCTTAGGAGAAGGGTGGATTGGAAACACCATATATTTT.

This chain links TRBV29-1 with TRBJ1-1; D not certain. The CDR3 contains 14 residues. Germline V gives CDR1 SQVTM, CDR2 ANQGSEA. Trimming left V 0 bases short and J 1 base short, with 9 bases between. This CDR3 is CSVEDFSGNTEAFF. CDR3 sequence (DNA): TGCAGCGTTGAAGATTTTTCGGGGAACACTGAAGCTTTCTTT.

The chain is built from TRBV6-6 and TRBJ1-6; the D is unclear. The ends were cut back, 0 bases at V and 9 bases at J, with 12 bases in the middle. Looked up from germline, CDR1 is MNHNY and CDR2 is SVGAGI (reference sequence). The CDR3 has 15 residues. The CDR3 nucleotides read TGTGCCAGCAGTTACTCGACGCGCGTGGGTTCACCCCTCCACTTT. It yields the protein CASSYSTRVGSPLHF.

This chain joins TRBV10-1 and TRBJ2-1; 11 nucleotides agree with TRBD2. The length of the CDR3 is 16 residues. With V trimmed by 2 bases and J by 6 bases, 6 bases remained unmatched. Germline CDR1 and CDR2: WNHNN and SYGVQD (reference sequence). Written as DNA, the CDR3 is TGCGCCAGCAGTGAGGAACTAGCGGGAGTCCCCAATGAGCAGTTCTTC. Translated, it gives CASSEELAGVPNEQFF.

CDR3 in amino acids: CAWSKIPKSSFPQGLGTEAFF. The CDR3 DNA reads TGTGCCTGGAGTAAAATCCCTAAATCTAGTTTTCCGCAGGGTTTGGGCACTGAAGCTTTCTTT. This chain connects TRBV30 to TRBJ1-1; D may be TRBD1 (5 bases). The CDR3 has 21 residues. V was trimmed by 2 bases and J by 4 bases, leaving 35 bases between them. CDR1 is GTSNPN, CDR2 SVGIG, per germline (reference sequence). Filled out from reference TRBV30 and TRBJ1-1, the complete variable domain reads SQTIHQWPATLVQPVGSPLSLECTVEGTSNPNLYWYRQAAGRGLQLLFYSVGIGQISSEVPQNLSASRPQDRQFILSSKKLLLSDSGFYLCAWSKIPKSSFPQGLGTEAFFGQGTRLTVV.

This chain uses TRBV14 with TRBJ2-1, with D possibly matching TRBD1 (6 bases). Germline loops: CDR1 SGHDN, CDR2 FVKESK. V shed 4 bases and J shed 3 bases, with 10 bases lying between them. CDR3 length: 14 residues. The CDR3 is CASSLSTGYNEQFF. The CDR3 nucleotides are TGTGCCAGCAGCCTCTCGACAGGCTACAATGAGCAGTTCTTC.

The CDR3 protein is CASSLEWTHAEAFF. The CDR3 DNA follows: TGTGCCAGCAGCTTAGAATGGACTCACGCTGAAGCTTTCTTT. The V call is TRBV7-9, the J call TRBJ1-1; D unresolved. V was clipped by 1 base and J by 6 bases, with 12 bases between them. This CDR3 is built from 14 residues. CDR1 and CDR2 (germline): SEHNR, FQNEAQ (reference sequence). Together with reference TRBV7-9 and TRBJ1-1, the CDR3 gives the full variable domain: DTGVSQNPRHKITKRGQNVTFRCDPISEHNRLYWYRQTLGQGPEFLTYFQNEAQLEKSRLLSDRFSAERPKGSFSTLEIQRTEQGDSAMYLCASSLEWTHAEAFFGQGTRLTVV.

This clone was seen once. The CDR3 sequence: CASSNRAGEKLFF. CDR3 nucleotide sequence: TGTGCCAGCAGCAACAGGGCTGGCGAAAAACTGTTTTTT. The V and J genes are TRBV6-5 and TRBJ1-4, with D possibly matching TRBD1 (6 bases). Looked up from germline, CDR1 is MNHEY and CDR2 is SVGAGI. The V end was cut by 6 bases, the J end by 8 bases, with 13 bases between. There are 13 residues in the CDR3.

The rearrangement uses TRBV30 and TRBJ1-4, with D possibly TRBD1 on 5 matching bases. Trimming stripped 0 bases from V and 4 bases from J, with 12 bases between. Germline CDR1 GTSNPN, CDR2 SVGIG (reference sequence). The CDR3 covers 15 residues. The CDR3 loop is CAWSVLGGVNEKLFF. CDR3 nucleotide sequence: TGTGCCTGGAGTGTACTGGGGGGGGTTAATGAAAAACTGTTTTTT.

This clone was counted once. The J gene is TRBJ1-2, the V gene TRBV5-1; possibly TRBD1 for D (5 bases). The CDR3 spans 15 residues. The germline CDR1 and CDR2 sequences are SGHRS and YFSETQ. V was shortened by 1 base and J by 8 bases, with 18 bases between the two germline ends. In DNA, the CDR3 is TGCGCCAGCAGCTTGATGGGGGTTAGAGCGGGCGGCTACACCTTC. Protein product: CASSLMGVRAGGYTF.

This chain uses TRBV6-6 with TRBJ2-7, with D possibly being TRBD1 or TRBD2 (5 bases each). Germline CDR1 is MNHNY and CDR2 is SVGAGI (reference sequence). V gave up 0 bases and J gave up 3 bases, with 9 bases separating them. CDR3 length: 14 amino acids. The CDR3: CASSYSRDDYEQYF. In DNA, the CDR3 is TGTGCCAGCAGTTACTCGAGGGACGACTACGAGCAGTACTTC.

The J gene is TRBJ2-7, the V gene TRBV5-1; TRBD2 agrees at 9 bases. The V gene end was trimmed by 2 bases and the J gene end by 0 bases; junction bases not matched to a gene: 6. The V gene's germline CDR1 is SGHRS and CDR2 YFSETQ. CDR3 size: 16 residues. CDR3 coding DNA: TGCGCCAGCAGCTTATCTAGCGGGGAGAGCTCCTACGAGCAGTACTTC. Translation: CASSLSSGESSYEQYF.

V is TRBV5-1 and J is TRBJ2-3; 10 nucleotides line up with TRBD2. Germline V gene sequence: CDR1 SGHRS, CDR2 YFSETQ. V lost 6 bases to trimming and J lost 1 base; unmatched junction nucleotides: 2. There are 14 residues in the CDR3. DNA for the CDR3: TGCGCCAGCACCGGGACTAGCGGCACAGATACGCAGTATTTT. As protein: CASTGTSGTDTQYF. Looking up the rest from reference TRBV5-1 and TRBJ2-3 gives the full variable domain: KAGVTQTPRYLIKTRGQQVTLSCSPISGHRSVSWYQQTPGQGLQFLFEYFSETQRNKGNFPGRFSGRQFSNSRSEMNVSTLELGDSALYLCASTGTSGTDTQYFGPGTRLTVL.

V gene TRBV4-1 combines with J gene TRBJ1-2; TRBD1 agrees at 8 bases. The trim removed 4 bases at V and 3 bases at J, leaving 10 bases unmatched. Germline lookup yields CDR1 MGHRA and CDR2 YSYEKL. The CDR3 covers 16 residues. The CDR3 DNA sequence: TGCGCCAGCAGCCCCGCGGGACAGGCGCCCCACTATGGCTACACCTTC. Translated, it gives CASSPAGQAPHYGYTF.

The chain carries TRBV9 and TRBJ1-1; 9 positions agree with TRBD1. CDR3 size: 19 residues. Germline V lookup: CDR1 SGDLS, CDR2 YYNGEE. With V trimmed by 2 bases and J by 5 bases, 19 bases remained unmatched. This chain's CDR3 is CASSVSQGALTKGGTEAFF. The CDR3 DNA reads TGTGCCAGCAGCGTGTCACAGGGGGCGCTTACGAAGGGTGGGACTGAAGCTTTCTTT.

V usage is TRBV2 and J usage is TRBJ2-4; TRBD1 might be the D (5 bases). The CDR3 length is 16 residues. Germline loops: CDR1 SNHLY, CDR2 FYNNEI. The V end lost 1 base, the J end lost 1 base, and 11 bases lay between the germline ends. The CDR3 DNA sequence: TGTGCCAGCAGTGAAGTCCCAGGGTTGGCCAAAAACATTCAGTACTTC. Encoded protein: CASSEVPGLAKNIQYF.

The V gene is TRBV28, the J gene TRBJ1-1; D remains unclear. The V end was cut by 5 bases, the J end by 7 bases, with 11 bases between. Germline CDR1 reads MDHEN; CDR2 reads SYDVKM. The CDR3 is 12 residues long. The chain's CDR3 is CASSLGRGEAFF. DNA of the CDR3: TGTGCCAGCAGTCTTGGCCGGGGTGAAGCTTTCTTT. Filled out from reference TRBV28 and TRBJ1-1, the complete variable domain reads DVKVTQSSRYLVKRTGEKVFLECVQDMDHENMFWYRQDPGLGLRLIYFSYDVKMKEKGDIPEGYSVSREKKERFSLILESASTNQTSMYLCASSLGRGEAFFGQGTRLTVV.

This rearrangement joins TRBV5-8 to TRBJ2-2; D is unresolved. V was cut by 2 bases and J by 4 bases, with 6 bases left in between. From germline, CDR1 is SGHTS and CDR2 YDEGEE. This CDR3 region has 13 residues. CDR3 sequence reads: CASSFFGTGELFF. The CDR3 region has the DNA TGTGCCAGCAGCTTCTTTGGCACCGGGGAGCTGTTTTTT.

The chain links TRBV5-8 to TRBJ1-2; D gene uncertain. With 4 bases removed from V and 3 bases from J, the gap between germline ends came to 19 bases. Per germline, CDR1 SGHTS and CDR2 YDEGEE. This CDR3 contains 16 residues. The CDR3 coding sequence is TGTGCCAGCAGCGAGCGGGATTTCCGGATTTACTATGGCTACACCTTC. This encodes CASSERDFRIYYGYTF.

The chain has TRBV6-1 and TRBJ1-5, with D hard to call. The length of the CDR3 is 13 residues. In germline, CDR1 is MNHNS, CDR2 SASEGT. Trimming removed 0 bases from V and 9 bases from J, with 9 bases in between. In DNA form, the CDR3 reads TGTGCCAGCAGTGAAGCGCGATCTCGGCCCCAGCATTTT. Amino acids: CASSEARSRPQHF.

The chain joins TRBV27 to TRBJ1-4, with D unclear. This CDR3 has 15 amino acids. Germline V gene lookup returns CDR1 MNHEY and CDR2 SMNVEV (reference sequence). Trimming removed 6 bases from V and 0 bases from J, with 11 bases in between. Here the CDR3 DNA reads TGTGCCAGCAGGGACCGTTTTGCAACTAATGAAAAACTGTTTTTT. This gives the protein CASRDRFATNEKLFF. The full variable domain, rest sourced from reference TRBV27 and TRBJ1-4, is EAQVTQNPRYLITVTGKKLTVTCSQNMNHEYMSWYRQDPGLGLRQIYYSMNVEVTDKGDVPEGYKVSRKEKRNFPLILESPSPNQTSLYFCASRDRFATNEKLFFGSGTQLSVL.